This T cell receptor (beta chain) was sequenced during a study of blood T cell repertoires in COVID-19. Turning to the study itself: The cDNA or gDNA used as material had been derived from T cells, B-cell-depleted T cells, or PBMCs.

Profiling relied on immunoSEQ multiplex PCR, and the TCRdb table lists in-frame clones only, not all of them. The sample holds 250,000 to 300,000 clones; about 89% are singletons and the top ten take roughly 5.1%. Germline CDR1 SGHDN, CDR2 FVKESK. V was clipped by 5 bases and J by 5 bases, with 17 bases between them. The CDR3 spans 15 residues. This sequence originates from a man aged 35-49 years with acute or convalescent COVID-19. The chain employs TRBV14 and TRBJ2-3; tentatively, D is TRBD1 (6 bases). Sequencing was carried out using peripheral blood. For the CDR3, the DNA is TGTGCCAGCAGCATAGACATCCAGGGGAAAGATACGCAGTATTTT. This codes for CASSIDIQGKDTQYF.